The 23 T cell receptor beta chains listed next were all sequenced from one sample in a study of human T cells and chemical hapten exposure. TCRdb analysed the RACE reads with MiXCR anew, one entry per CDR3 protein. The table has about 82,000 distinct CDR3 sequences, approximately 13% seen once; the top ten hold 5.7%. The time point here: patch test 3, about 24 weeks after DPC sensitization. Treatment indicated: therapeutic diphenylcyclopropenone sensitization with weekly scalp DPC. The input for sequencing was whole blood, taken in connection with sensitization to the hapten diphenylcyclopropenone (DPC). These receptors were taken from a woman between 45 and 60 years old with alopecia areata. Some clones in this sample may be carry-over from other donors' samples.

This clonotype was recorded many times. The genes are TRBV20-1 and TRBJ2-1, with TRBD2 matching 11 bases. V lost 1 base, J lost 7 bases, and 9 bases stayed unmatched. This CDR3 has 16 residues. Germline V CDR1 and CDR2: DFQATT, SNEGSKA (reference sequence). CDR3 protein: CSARALAGGPGNEQFF. CDR3 bases: TGCAGTGCTAGAGCTCTAGCGGGAGGTCCGGGAAATGAGCAGTTCTTC.

This clonotype was seen ten or more times. The chain combines TRBV7-9 with TRBJ1-5, with D possibly matching TRBD1 (6 bases). The CDR3 is made up of 14 amino acids. In germline, CDR1 is SEHNR, CDR2 FQNEAQ (reference sequence). Trimming took off 6 bases at V and 3 bases at J, with 12 bases between the two ends. CDR3 DNA sequence: TGTGCCAGCAGTCAGGACAGCCCCAATCAGCCCCAGCATTTT. This encodes CASSQDSPNQPQHF.

The chain has TRBV29-1 and TRBJ1-1, with D uncertain. The V end was cut by 1 base, the J end by 1 base, with 10 bases between. Looked up from germline, CDR1 is SQVTM and CDR2 is ANQGSEA. This CDR3 has 14 amino acids. In DNA, the CDR3 is TGCAGCGTTGAAGGTTTTGGTAAGAACACTGAAGCTTTCTTT. This gives the protein CSVEGFGKNTEAFF.

This clonotype was seen repeatedly, ten times or more. The chain uses TRBV18 and TRBJ2-1; weak D call: TRBD2 (6 bases). The V gene's germline CDR1 is KGHSH and CDR2 LQKENI. CDR3 length equals 15 residues. The V end was cut by 2 bases, the J end by 0 bases, with 8 bases between. CDR3 region: CASSPGGNSYNEQFF. CDR3 sequence (DNA): TGTGCCAGCTCACCAGGCGGGAACTCCTACAATGAGCAGTTCTTC.

The chain employs TRBV5-1 and TRBJ2-6; 9 nucleotides line up with TRBD1. CDR1 and CDR2 (germline): SGHRS, YFSETQ. V lost 4 bases and J lost 2; bases outside the gene matches: 4. The CDR3 is 16 amino acids. The CDR3 DNA is TGCGCCAGCAGCACGGGACAGGGAGCTGGGGCCAACGTCCTGACTTTC. Translation gives CASSTGQGAGANVLTF.

This clonotype was observed many times. The chain links TRBV5-1 to TRBJ1-1; no clear D. V dropped 4 bases and J dropped 8 bases, with 12 bases sitting between them. Germline V gene sequence: CDR1 SGHRS, CDR2 YFSETQ. The CDR3 consists of 12 residues. The CDR3 loop is CASSTGEGEAFF. CDR3 bases: TGCGCCAGCAGCACCGGAGAGGGCGAAGCTTTCTTT.

The chain carries TRBV12-3 or TRBV12-4 and TRBJ2-2; the D is unclear. The CDR3 is 16 amino acids. V lost 6 bases and J 4 bases, leaving 18 bases between the germline ends. CDR3 nucleotides: TGTGCCAGCAGCCAGGCTCTACCTCGCGGCACCGGGGAGCTGTTTTTT. Residues: CASSQALPRGTGELFF.

The rearrangement uses TRBV11-2 and TRBJ2-5; D not resolved. From germline, CDR1 is SGHAT and CDR2 FQNNGV. This CDR3 region has 15 residues. Trimming left V 6 bases short and J 4 bases short, with 18 bases between. The CDR3 protein is CASRHVWASSETQYF. The CDR3 DNA reads TGTGCCAGCAGACATGTCTGGGCTTCCTCAGAGACCCAGTACTTC.

This clonotype was detected a few times. The chain combines TRBV5-6 with TRBJ1-2; 7 bases match TRBD1. Trimming at V came to 1 base and at J to 7 bases, leaving 7 bases not matched to a gene. The germline V gene has CDR1 SGHDT and CDR2 YYEEEE. The CDR3 extends over 14 amino acids. The CDR3 spells CASSLTGDGPGYTF. The CDR3 region has the DNA TGTGCCAGCAGCTTGACAGGGGACGGTCCTGGCTACACCTTC.

This clonotype was observed a handful of times. CDR3 in DNA: TGTGCCTGGAGTCAGGGGATTGCCAGGCAGCCCCAGCATTTT. Its protein product is CAWSQGIARQPQHF. The chain uses TRBV30 and TRBJ1-5; D perhaps matches TRBD1 (6 bases). Germline CDR1 is GTSNPN and CDR2 is SVGIG (reference sequence). This CDR3 comprises 14 residues. The V and J ends lost 2 bases and 7 bases respectively, with 15 bases between them.

V and J are TRBV12-5 and TRBJ2-6; tentatively, D is TRBD1 (6 bases). Germline V gene sequence: CDR1 LGHNT, CDR2 FRNRAP. This CDR3 spans 21 amino acids. V was trimmed by 3 bases and J by 2 bases, leaving 26 bases between them. CDR3 loop: CASGFLKPGQLTKTGANVLTF. The CDR3 DNA reads as TGTGCTAGTGGTTTTCTCAAACCGGGACAACTTACGAAAACTGGGGCCAACGTCCTGACTTTC.

This clonotype came up a few times. The rearrangement joins TRBV28 to TRBJ1-2; 8 positions match TRBD1. CDR1 and CDR2 from the germline V gene are MDHEN and SYDVKM. Trimming cost V 6 bases and J 2 bases; bases outside gene matches: 11. The length of the CDR3 is 16 residues. The CDR3 DNA follows: TGTGCCAGCAGGGATCAAACAGGGGGGAAGAACTATGGCTACACCTTC. Protein: CASRDQTGGKNYGYTF.

This clonotype came up many times. The chain carries TRBV11-3 and TRBJ2-1; 9 bases fit TRBD1. Trimming removed 2 bases from V and 5 bases from J; junction bases left unmatched: 4. Germline CDR1 and CDR2: SGHNT and YENEEA. There are 15 residues in the CDR3. The CDR3 DNA sequence: TGTGCCAGCAGCTTACTTGGGACAGGGAACAATGAGCAGTTCTTC. This codes for CASSLLGTGNNEQFF.

This clonotype was seen repeatedly, ten times or more. V usage is TRBV5-6 and J usage is TRBJ2-7; 7 nucleotides align to TRBD1. Germline V gives CDR1 SGHDT, CDR2 YYEEEE. V lost 4 bases to trimming and J lost 0 bases; unmatched junction nucleotides: 7. CDR3 length: 15 residues. The CDR3 spells CASSPVRDSSYEQYF. Written as DNA, the CDR3 is TGTGCCAGCAGCCCCGTCCGGGACAGCTCCTACGAGCAGTACTTC.

The rearrangement links TRBV6-5 to TRBJ2-5, with D hard to call. The CDR3 consists of 14 residues. The germline CDR1 and CDR2 sequences are MNHEY and SVGAGI. V gave up 6 bases and J gave up 1 base, with 12 bases separating them. CDR3 sequence (DNA): TGTGCCAGCAGACCCTCTGGACCCCAAGAGACCCAGTACTTC. It translates to CASRPSGPQETQYF.

This clonotype was counted a few times. The chain employs TRBV7-2 and TRBJ1-1; D ambiguous. The CDR3 spans 11 residues. Germline lookup yields CDR1 SGHTA and CDR2 FQGNSA. V lost 0 bases and J 6 bases, leaving 2 bases between the germline ends. CDR3 loop: CASSLAPEAFF. The CDR3 DNA is TGTGCCAGCAGCTTAGCCCCTGAAGCTTTCTTT.

V is TRBV7-7 and J is TRBJ2-6; no firm D call. Germline V lookup: CDR1 SSHAT, CDR2 FNYEAQ (reference sequence). Deletions cut 5 bases from V and 0 bases from J, with 11 bases between. The CDR3 runs 16 residues. CDR3 in amino acids: CASSQDPSSGANVLTF. The CDR3 coding sequence is TGTGCCAGCAGCCAAGACCCCTCCTCTGGGGCCAACGTCCTGACTTTC.

This clonotype was observed a few times. The rearrangement joins TRBV28 to TRBJ1-2; 10 nucleotides align to TRBD1. In germline, CDR1 is MDHEN, CDR2 SYDVKM. After removal of 2 bases from V and 3 bases from J, the junction contained 6 bases not matched to a gene. The CDR3 has 16 amino acids. The CDR3 here is CASSLGQGVNYYGYTF. In DNA, the CDR3 is TGTGCCAGCAGTTTAGGACAGGGGGTGAACTACTATGGCTACACCTTC.

This clonotype was counted at least ten times. This rearrangement joins TRBV20-1 to TRBJ2-1; 11 bases fit TRBD2. The CDR3 spans 15 residues. Germline loops: CDR1 DFQATT, CDR2 SNEGSKA (reference sequence). V was clipped by 0 bases and J by 4 bases; unmatched bases: 2. CDR3 bases: TGCAGTGCTAGAGATGTAGCGGGAGGGTACAATGAGCAGTTCTTC. Encoded protein: CSARDVAGGYNEQFF.

This clonotype was counted between two and nine times. The V and J genes are TRBV19 and TRBJ1-5; D is undetermined. This CDR3 is 10 amino acids long. Trimming stripped 8 bases from V and 11 bases from J, with 10 bases between. CDR1 is LNHDA and CDR2 is SQIVND in the germline V gene (reference sequence). The CDR3 is CASGDRAQHF. The CDR3 DNA sequence: TGTGCCAGTGGAGATAGAGCCCAGCATTTT.

This clonotype was recorded only once. A much larger clone lies one base from this, so it may be a read error. The CDR3 region has the DNA TGTGCCAGCAGCTTAGGCAAGAACACCGGGGAGCTGTTTTTT. Encoded protein: CASSLGKNTGELFF. V usage is TRBV7-2 and J usage is TRBJ2-2; no clear D gene. Trimming removed 1 base at V and 1 base at J, with 4 bases between. This CDR3 region has 14 residues. Germline V gene lookup returns CDR1 SGHTA and CDR2 FQGNSA.

This clonotype occurred a few times. The chain links TRBV9 to TRBJ2-1, with no clear D. Between the trimmed V and J ends, which lost 3 bases and 5 bases, there was a span of 6 bases. The CDR3 covers 12 residues. Per the germline V gene, CDR1 is SGDLS and CDR2 is YYNGEE. The CDR3 loop is CASSAGNNEQFF. CDR3 nucleotides: TGTGCCAGCAGCGCCGGTAACAATGAGCAGTTCTTC.

This clonotype has just a few counts. The genes are TRBV11-2 and TRBJ1-2, with D possibly matching TRBD1 (5 bases). This CDR3 is built from 13 residues. V shed 2 bases and J shed 2 bases, with 6 bases lying between them. CDR1 and CDR2 from the germline V gene are SGHAT and FQNNGV. As DNA, the CDR3 is TGTGCCAGCAGCTTATACAGGAACTATGGCTACACCTTC. It codes for CASSLYRNYGYTF.